The 26 T cell receptor beta chains in this list originate from one sample, sequenced in a study of cytomegalovirus exposure and HLA in healthy donors. PCR primers comprised 60 Vbeta and 13 Jbeta primers. Profiled with immunoSEQ multiplex PCR; TCRdb holds only in-frame clones, not every one. The sample consists of around 150,000 clones, roughly 87% of them appearing once. Input material: PBMCs. The receptors stem from a man aged 50 or older in good health and CMV-seropositive.

J is TRBJ1-1 and V is TRBV6-6; tentative D call: TRBD1 (5 bases). CDR3 length: 14 residues. CDR1 and CDR2 from the germline V gene are MNHNY and SVGAGI (reference sequence). Trimming removed 2 bases from V and 4 bases from J, with 11 bases in between. CDR3 nucleotides: TGTGCCAGCAGTTACGCGGCCCAGGGCACTGAAGCTTTCTTT. It encodes CASSYAAQGTEAFF.

The CDR3 DNA reads as TGTGCCAGCAGTGAATCTGCCGCCGGGGAGCTGTTTTTT. As protein: CASSESAAGELFF. The rearrangement links TRBV2 to TRBJ1-3, with unresolved D. The J call may be mistaken, given a closer DNA end match to TRBJ2-2. Germline V CDR1 and CDR2: SNHLY, FYNNEI. The CDR3 sequence is 13 residues long.

The chain uses TRBV4-1 and TRBJ1-4; 7 bases are shared with TRBD1. The ends lost 1 base at V and 8 bases at J; junction bases unmatched: 10. There are 16 residues in the CDR3. Germline CDR1 MGHRA, CDR2 YSYEKL. CDR3 nucleotide sequence: TGCGCCAGCAGCCAAGTTACAAGGGGGCAAGGAGAAAAACTGTTTTTT. Protein: CASSQVTRGQGEKLFF.

The CDR3 sequence: CASSRGGVSTQHF. CDR3 sequence (DNA): TGTGCCAGCAGTAGGGGGGGGGTCTCGACCCAGCATTTT. The rearrangement joins TRBV2 to TRBJ1-5; possible D gene TRBD1, 6 bases. Trimming pared 5 bases from V and 11 bases from J, leaving 16 bases between. The germline gives CDR1 SNHLY, CDR2 FYNNEI. The CDR3 has 13 residues.

The rearrangement links TRBV29-1 to TRBJ1-5, with D maybe TRBD1 (6 bases). V lost 1 base, J lost 0 bases, and 10 bases lay in between. The CDR3 covers 15 residues. CDR1 SQVTM and CDR2 ANQGSEA come from the germline V gene. Here the CDR3 reads CSVEVGGASNQPQHF. CDR3 coding DNA: TGCAGCGTTGAAGTCGGGGGGGCTAGCAATCAGCCCCAGCATTTT. Filled out from reference TRBV29-1 and TRBJ1-5, the complete variable domain reads SAVISQKPSRDICQRGTSLTIQCQVDSQVTMMFWYRQQPGQSLTLIATANQGSEATYESGFVIDKFPISRPNLTFSTLTVSNMSPEDSSIYLCSVEVGGASNQPQHFGDGTRLSIL.

The rearrangement uses TRBV7-9 and TRBJ2-3; 10 nucleotides agree with TRBD2. The V and J ends lost 7 bases and 6 bases, in that order; junction bases with no gene match: 19. Per germline, CDR1 SEHNR and CDR2 FQNEAQ (reference sequence). This CDR3 spans 18 amino acids. Here the CDR3 DNA reads TGTGCCAGCATCAAACCGCGCGGAGCGGGAGGGCCTGGGGATACGCAGTATTTT. Its translation is CASIKPRGAGGPGDTQYF.

The rearrangement uses TRBV27 and TRBJ2-1; 10 positions match TRBD2. In germline, CDR1 is MNHEY, CDR2 SMNVEV (reference sequence). The junction had 7 bases not matched to a gene; V was cut back by 7 bases and J by 4 bases. This CDR3 region has 15 residues. As DNA, the CDR3 is TGTGCCAGCATCGCCACTAGCGGGACTTACAATGAGCAGTTCTTC. Translation gives CASIATSGTYNEQFF.

With regard to this clone: Other DNA sequences from this sample encode an identical CDR3 as well. The genes are TRBV7-3 and TRBJ2-2; D not resolved. Germline lookup yields CDR1 SGHTA and CDR2 FQGTGA. V was shortened by 8 bases and J by 1 base, with 8 bases between the two germline ends. CDR3 length: 13 amino acids. Here the CDR3 reads CASSSLNTGELFF. In nucleotides, the CDR3 is TGTGCCAGCTCGTCTCTGAACACCGGGGAGCTGTTTTTT.

The J gene is TRBJ2-5, the V gene TRBV27, with D tentatively TRBD1 (6 bases). CDR3 size: 15 residues. V shed 6 bases and J shed 1 base, with 15 bases lying between them. Germline values: CDR1 MNHEY, CDR2 SMNVEV (reference sequence). CDR3 nucleotide sequence: TGTGCCAGCAGACTAGGACAGACTATCCAAGAGACCCAGTACTTC. It codes for CASRLGQTIQETQYF.

The chain employs TRBV11-3 and TRBJ1-5, with a possible D match to TRBD1 (6 bases). Germline V lookup: CDR1 SGHNT, CDR2 YENEEA. V lost 3 bases and J lost 4, with 10 bases in between. The CDR3 contains 14 residues. The CDR3 is CASSFGTLNQPQHF. The CDR3 DNA sequence: TGTGCCAGCAGCTTCGGGACACTGAATCAGCCCCAGCATTTT.

The J gene is TRBJ1-4, the V gene TRBV25-1; tentatively, D is TRBD1 (5 bases). V lost 2 bases to trimming and J lost 2 bases, with 9 bases between them. The V gene's germline CDR1 is MGHDK and CDR2 SYGVNS. The CDR3 consists of 15 residues. In nucleotides, the CDR3 is TGTGCCAGCAGTGAAGTGTCAGGGACTAATGAAAAACTGTTTTTT. The encoded protein is CASSEVSGTNEKLFF.

J is TRBJ2-5 and V is TRBV6-5, with TRBD2 matching 7 bases. The V and J ends lost 2 bases and 7 bases, in that order; junction bases with no gene match: 10. CDR3 length: 15 amino acids. Germline V CDR1 and CDR2: MNHEY, SVGAGI. CDR3 loop: CASSYVTGGLGTQYF. The DNA of the CDR3 is TGTGCCAGCAGTTACGTGACGGGGGGATTAGGGACCCAGTACTTC.

V gene TRBV2 combines with J gene TRBJ2-7; 11 bases agree with TRBD1. The CDR3 consists of 15 residues. In germline, CDR1 is SNHLY, CDR2 FYNNEI. J was trimmed by 1 base and V by 7 bases; bases with no gene match: 6. CDR3 DNA sequence: TGTGCCAGCATAGGGACAGGGGGGAAATCCTACGAGCAGTACTTC. Its translation is CASIGTGGKSYEQYF.

This sequence joins TRBV13 and TRBJ2-5; D perhaps matches TRBD2 (8 bases). V lost 0 bases, J lost 4 bases, and 27 bases lay in between. This CDR3 has 20 amino acids. Germline V CDR1 and CDR2: PRHDT, FYEKMQ (reference sequence). For the CDR3, the DNA is TGTGCCAGCAGCTTAGGTCCGACTAGCGAGGGGGCAGTTCAAGGAGAGACCCAGTACTTC. This translates into CASSLGPTSEGAVQGETQYF.

The rearrangement joins TRBV14 to TRBJ2-2; 12 bases are a match to TRBD1. Trimming removed 5 bases from V and 6 bases from J; junction bases left unmatched: 4. This CDR3 spans 15 amino acids. Germline loops: CDR1 SGHDN, CDR2 FVKESK. Here the CDR3 DNA reads TGTGCCAGCAGCAAGGGACAGGGGGCTCCCGGGGAGCTGTTTTTT. This translates into CASSKGQGAPGELFF.

V usage is TRBV28 and J usage is TRBJ1-4; D remains unclear. The CDR3 runs 15 residues. CDR1 is MDHEN, CDR2 SYDVKM, per germline. Trimming shortened V by 3 bases and J by 7 bases, and 15 bases separated the two germline ends. The CDR3 protein is CASSFPGSRFEKLFF. CDR3 DNA: TGTGCCAGCAGTTTCCCGGGTAGTCGGTTTGAAAAACTGTTTTTT. Drawing the rest from reference TRBV28 and TRBJ1-4, the complete variable domain is DVKVTQSSRYLVKRTGEKVFLECVQDMDHENMFWYRQDPGLGLRLIYFSYDVKMKEKGDIPEGYSVSREKKERFSLILESASTNQTSMYLCASSFPGSRFEKLFFGSGTQLSVL.

This clone has just a few counts. The J gene is TRBJ2-7, the V gene TRBV5-1; TRBD2 matches 10 bases. Germline CDR1 is SGHRS and CDR2 is YFSETQ. Unmatched junction bases numbered 9, after V lost 2 bases and J lost 1 base. The CDR3 length is 17 residues. As DNA, the CDR3 is TGCGCCAGCAGCTTCCTAGCGGGAGTTGGTATATCCTACGAGCAGTACTTC. Encoded protein: CASSFLAGVGISYEQYF.

V gene TRBV4-3 combines with J gene TRBJ2-3, with 10 bases lining up with TRBD2. Germline trimming cut 2 bases from V and 0 bases from J; bases unmatched to any gene: 5. Germline CDR1 reads LGHNA; CDR2 reads YSLEER. CDR3 length: 17 amino acids. CDR3 nucleotide sequence: TGCGCCAGCAGCCAAAGCGGGGGGGCCCCTAGCACAGATACGCAGTATTTT. It yields the protein CASSQSGGAPSTDTQYF.

This chain uses TRBV23-1 with TRBJ2-7; 10 positions agree with TRBD1. TRBV23-1 has ORF status, its function being uncertain. The CDR3 is made up of 21 amino acids. The ends lost 0 bases at V and 1 base at J; junction bases unmatched: 18. The CDR3 region has the DNA TGCGCCAGCAGTCAATCTAACGTCAGACAGGGGGCGCGTCTTCGGTCCTACGAGCAGTACTTC. Its protein is CASSQSNVRQGARLRSYEQYF.

The rearrangement joins TRBV5-6 to TRBJ2-5; 10 bases fit TRBD1. The ends lost 4 bases at V and 4 bases at J; junction bases unmatched: 1. Germline loops: CDR1 SGHDT, CDR2 YYEEEE. This CDR3 has 13 amino acids. CDR3 coding DNA: TGTGCCAGCAGCAGGGACAGGGGAGAGACCCAGTACTTC. Its translation: CASSRDRGETQYF.

This chain links TRBV7-6 with TRBJ2-3; D gene ambiguous. CDR3 length: 12 residues. In germline, CDR1 is SGHVS, CDR2 FNYEAQ. Trimming stripped 1 base from V and 7 bases from J, with 6 bases between. The CDR3 sequence: CASSLDSYTQYF. DNA for the CDR3: TGTGCCAGCAGCTTAGATTCCTATACGCAGTATTTT.

This chain joins TRBV14 and TRBJ2-7, with D hard to call. The V gene's germline CDR1 is SGHDN and CDR2 FVKESK. Trimming took 4 bases from V and 3 from J, leaving 10 bases between them. This CDR3 comprises 13 residues. The CDR3 DNA is TGTGCCAGCAGCCGGGCTAACGTCTACGAGCAGTACTTC. It codes for CASSRANVYEQYF.

J is TRBJ2-7 and V is TRBV7-6; 7 nucleotides match TRBD2. J was trimmed by 2 bases and V by 1 base; bases with no gene match: 8. The CDR3 length is 16 residues. Per the germline V gene, CDR1 is SGHVS and CDR2 is FNYEAQ. The CDR3: CASSLVVGGETYEQYF. In DNA, the CDR3 is TGTGCCAGCAGCTTAGTTGTGGGGGGGGAAACCTACGAGCAGTACTTC.

Remarks on this clone: Other DNA sequences from this sample encode an identical CDR3 as well. The chain is built from TRBV2 and TRBJ2-5; unclear D gene. CDR3 length: 11 amino acids. The V and J ends lost 4 bases and 2 bases respectively, with 2 bases between them. In germline, CDR1 is SNHLY, CDR2 FYNNEI. Written as DNA, the CDR3 is TGTGCCAGCAGTGCTCAAGAGACCCAGTACTTC. Translating gives CASSAQETQYF.

The sample holds a few counts of this clone. The V call is TRBV6-1, the J call TRBJ2-5, with TRBD2 matching 12 bases. This CDR3 comprises 16 residues. Per germline, CDR1 MNHNS and CDR2 SASEGT. V was clipped by 3 bases and J by 5 bases; unmatched bases: 7. CDR3 loop: CASSELSSGGAETQYF. As DNA, the CDR3 is TGTGCCAGCAGTGAGCTATCTAGCGGGGGGGCGGAGACCCAGTACTTC.

The chain recombines TRBV5-8 with TRBJ1-2; D uncertain. CDR3 length: 16 residues. CDR1 and CDR2 (germline): SGHTS, YDEGEE. Trimming cost V 0 bases and J 4 bases, with 16 bases left between them. CDR3 amino acids: CASSLDSRLAGYGYTF. The CDR3 bases are TGTGCCAGCAGCTTGGATTCACGTCTGGCGGGCTATGGCTACACCTTC.